What follows are 27 T cell receptor beta chains derived from one specimen sequenced in a study of siplizumab effects on memory and regulatory T cells. TCRdb's table, derived via immunoSEQ multiplex PCR, lists solely in-frame clones and lacks some. The table lists tens of thousands of clones, roughly 94% of them singletons. Sequenced: non-Treg CD4+ T cells sorted from blood. These TCRs come from a human donor in good health.

J is TRBJ2-5 and V is TRBV6-6, with a weak D call TRBD1 (5 bases). CDR3 length: 13 amino acids. Trimming pared 11 bases from V and 2 bases from J, leaving 15 bases between. CDR1 is MNHNY and CDR2 is SVGAGI in the germline V gene (reference sequence). In DNA, the CDR3 is TGTGCCTCCGACCCTCAGGGTCAAGAGACCCAGTACTTC. It yields the protein CASDPQGQETQYF.

This clone was picked up one time. This sequence joins TRBV15 and TRBJ2-7; D is ambiguous. The CDR3 is 12 amino acids. Between the trimmed V and J ends, which lost 8 bases and 6 bases, there was a span of 14 bases. The germline gives CDR1 LNHNV, CDR2 YYDKDF (reference sequence). CDR3 in amino acids: CATGYQTGEQYF. DNA for the CDR3: TGTGCCACCGGCTACCAAACCGGCGAGCAGTACTTC.

The genes are TRBV9 and TRBJ2-5; TRBD1 agrees at 8 bases. The V gene end was trimmed by 4 bases and the J gene end by 5 bases; junction bases not matched to a gene: 10. This CDR3 has 15 residues. Germline CDR1 reads SGDLS; CDR2 reads YYNGEE. CDR3 in DNA: TGTGCCAGCAGCCCTTTTCAGGGGGCGCGGGAGACCCAGTACTTC. Encoded protein: CASSPFQGARETQYF.

The chain combines TRBV7-9 with TRBJ2-2; D is undetermined. CDR1 is SEHNR and CDR2 is FQNEAQ in the germline V gene (reference sequence). There are 14 residues in the CDR3. V gave up 0 bases and J gave up 3 bases, with 5 bases separating them. CDR3 in amino acids: CASSLATDTGELFF. The CDR3 nucleotides read TGTGCCAGCAGCTTAGCGACGGACACCGGGGAGCTGTTTTTT.

The chain has TRBV19 and TRBJ1-6; 11 bases align to TRBD1. The CDR3 runs 17 residues. Germline-derived CDR1 and CDR2 are LNHDA and SQIVND (reference sequence). V dropped 5 bases and J dropped 6; count of bases not matched to a gene: 9. The CDR3 DNA sequence: TGTGCCAGTAGTCCCTCACCGGGGACAGGGGGTAATTCACCCCTCCACTTT. Amino acid sequence: CASSPSPGTGGNSPLHF.

The chain joins TRBV5-5 to TRBJ1-1; TRBD1 agrees at 7 bases. Trimming cost V 6 bases and J 5 bases; bases outside gene matches: 10. This CDR3 contains 14 residues. Per germline, CDR1 SGHKS and CDR2 YYEKEE (reference sequence). The CDR3 nucleotides read TGTGCCAGCACCAGGGAGAGGGGGCATACTGAAGCTTTCTTT. Translated: CASTRERGHTEAFF.

V usage is TRBV30 and J usage is TRBJ2-7, with D perhaps TRBD1 or TRBD2 (6 bases each). The CDR3 sequence is 13 residues long. Germline V gene lookup returns CDR1 GTSNPN and CDR2 SVGIG (reference sequence). With 2 bases removed from V and 1 base from J, the gap between germline ends came to 9 bases. The CDR3 reads CAWSKGGSYEQYF. The CDR3 nucleotides are TGTGCCTGGAGTAAGGGGGGATCCTACGAGCAGTACTTC.

The gene calls are TRBV30 and TRBJ1-3; D call uncertain. Germline CDR1 and CDR2: GTSNPN and SVGIG (reference sequence). This CDR3 region has 12 residues. Trimming left V 4 bases short and J 0 bases short, with 4 bases between. The CDR3 sequence: CAWTVSGNTIYF. The CDR3 DNA follows: TGTGCCTGGACTGTCTCTGGAAACACCATATATTTT. The full variable domain, completed using reference TRBV30 and TRBJ1-3, is SQTIHQWPATLVQPVGSPLSLECTVEGTSNPNLYWYRQAAGRGLQLLFYSVGIGQISSEVPQNLSASRPQDRQFILSSKKLLLSDSGFYLCAWTVSGNTIYFGEGSWLTVV.

V and J are TRBV19 and TRBJ2-2, with a tentative D call TRBD1 (6 bases). The germline gives CDR1 LNHDA, CDR2 SQIVND (reference sequence). This CDR3 has 14 amino acids. V lost 3 bases and J lost 4, with 9 bases in between. CDR3 loop: CASSIFRGTGELFF. The CDR3 DNA reads TGTGCCAGTAGTATCTTCAGGGGCACCGGGGAGCTGTTTTTT.

The chain combines TRBV7-3 with TRBJ1-1; 10 bases are shared with TRBD1. Germline V gives CDR1 SGHTA, CDR2 FQGTGA. V dropped 1 base and J dropped 8; count of bases not matched to a gene: 1. The CDR3 loop spans 13 amino acids. The CDR3 sequence is CASSLMTGGEAFF. The CDR3 DNA reads as TGTGCCAGCAGCTTAATGACAGGGGGCGAAGCTTTCTTT.

The J gene is TRBJ1-2, the V gene TRBV28; perhaps TRBD1 as D (5 bases). The germline V gene has CDR1 MDHEN and CDR2 SYDVKM. The ends were cut back, 10 bases at V and 5 bases at J, with 11 bases in the middle. This CDR3 region has 11 residues. The CDR3 loop is CATDSGYGYTF. The CDR3 DNA reads as TGTGCCACCGACAGTGGGTATGGCTACACCTTC.

Concerning this clone: Other DNA sequences in this sample translate to the same CDR3. This chain joins TRBV7-2 and TRBJ2-7; 8 bases align to TRBD1. With 4 bases clipped from V and 5 bases from J, the junction kept 4 bases outside the gene matches. The CDR3 sequence is 13 residues long. Germline-derived CDR1 and CDR2 are SGHTA and FQGNSA. The CDR3 coding sequence is TGTGCCAGCAGCTGGCAGGGGGCCAACGAGCAGTACTTC. The encoded protein is CASSWQGANEQYF.

V usage is TRBV5-6 and J usage is TRBJ2-7; D ambiguous. Trimming shortened V by 4 bases and J by 5 bases, and 13 bases separated the two germline ends. Germline assignment: CDR1 SGHDT and CDR2 YYEEEE. This CDR3 contains 13 residues. CDR3 sequence reads: CASSRVGSNEQYF. CDR3 nucleotides: TGTGCCAGCAGCCGTGTCGGGTCTAACGAGCAGTACTTC. Filled out from reference TRBV5-6 and TRBJ2-7, the complete variable domain reads DAGVTQSPTHLIKTRGQQVTLRCSPKSGHDTVSWYQQALGQGPQFIFQYYEEEERQRGNFPDRFSGHQFPNYSSELNVNALLLGDSALYLCASSRVGSNEQYFGPGTRLTVT.

This chain links TRBV15 with TRBJ1-1; D is uncertain. The CDR3 has 13 residues. CDR1 is LNHNV and CDR2 is YYDKDF in the germline V gene (reference sequence). V gave up 5 bases and J gave up 1 base, with 8 bases separating them. CDR3 loop: CATSSDRNTEAFF. CDR3 bases: TGTGCCACCAGCTCGGACCGGAACACTGAAGCTTTCTTT.

The rearrangement links TRBV9 to TRBJ2-1, with 10 bases fitting TRBD2. V lost 4 bases to trimming and J lost 6 bases; unmatched junction nucleotides: 4. This CDR3 contains 14 residues. Germline V CDR1 and CDR2: SGDLS, YYNGEE. The CDR3 DNA reads as TGTGCCAGCAGCAAGTCTAGCGGGAGCAATGAGCAGTTCTTC. The encoded protein is CASSKSSGSNEQFF. Variable domain in full (rest from reference TRBV9 and TRBJ2-1): DSGVTQTPKHLITATGQRVTLRCSPRSGDLSVYWYQQSLDQGLQFLIQYYNGEERAKGNILERFSAQQFPDLHSELNLSSLELGDSALYFCASSKSSGSNEQFFGPGTRLTVL.

This sequence joins TRBV25-1 and TRBJ1-2, with D perhaps matching TRBD1 (6 bases). The CDR3 covers 13 residues. Trimming shortened V by 5 bases and J by 4 bases, and 11 bases separated the two germline ends. Germline-derived CDR1 and CDR2 are MGHDK and SYGVNS. The CDR3 DNA follows: TGTGCCAGCAGTAAACAGGGAGTCTATGGCTACACCTTC. Amino acid sequence: CASSKQGVYGYTF.

The chain recombines TRBV4-2 with TRBJ2-1; D ambiguous. The CDR3 runs to 12 residues. Germline V CDR1 and CDR2: LGHNA, YNFKEQ. The V end was cut by 0 bases, the J end by 7 bases, with 4 bases between. CDR3 DNA: TGTGCCAGCAGCCAAGATGGTAATGAGCAGTTCTTC. Its translation is CASSQDGNEQFF.

V gene TRBV2 combines with J gene TRBJ2-7; no reliable D call. The V end was cut by 1 base, the J end by 4 bases, with 11 bases between. Germline V CDR1 and CDR2: SNHLY, FYNNEI. The CDR3 covers 14 residues. The CDR3 DNA sequence: TGTGCCAGCAGTGAAGGGAATGGTTCTTACGAGCAGTACTTC. This translates into CASSEGNGSYEQYF.

This chain uses TRBV2 with TRBJ1-1; maybe TRBD1 (6 bases). V lost 9 bases to trimming and J lost 0 bases, with 11 bases between them. The CDR3 totals 13 residues. CDR1 is SNHLY and CDR2 is FYNNEI in the germline V gene. CDR3 sequence reads: CARSGTMNTEAFF. CDR3 nucleotides: TGTGCCAGATCCGGGACAATGAACACTGAAGCTTTCTTT.

V is TRBV4-2 and J is TRBJ2-5, with D possibly matching TRBD1 (6 bases). The CDR3 is made up of 15 amino acids. Germline CDR1 and CDR2: LGHNA and YNFKEQ. With 0 bases removed from V and 7 bases from J, the gap between germline ends came to 15 bases. The CDR3 here is CASSQDFEGERTQYF. CDR3 sequence (DNA): TGTGCCAGCAGCCAAGATTTTGAGGGGGAACGGACCCAGTACTTC.

The rearrangement joins TRBV7-2 to TRBJ1-1; TRBD1 matches at 7 bases. The CDR3 spans 17 residues. Germline V gives CDR1 SGHTA, CDR2 FQGNSA. Trimming removed 1 base from V and 7 bases from J; junction bases left unmatched: 15. CDR3 DNA: TGTGCCAGCAGCTTAGATCCGGACAGGACCCGTTTTGGTGAAGCTTTCTTT. Translated, it gives CASSLDPDRTRFGEAFF. Full variable domain (remainder filled in from reference TRBV7-2 and TRBJ1-1): GAGVSQSPSNKVTEKGKDVELRCDPISGHTALYWYRQSLGQGLEFLIYFQGNSAPDKSGLPSDRFSAERTGGSVSTLTIQRTQQEDSAVYLCASSLDPDRTRFGEAFFGQGTRLTVV.

J is TRBJ1-5 and V is TRBV18; 7 nucleotides align to TRBD1. The CDR3 spans 15 residues. Germline lookup yields CDR1 KGHSH and CDR2 LQKENI. After removal of 2 bases from V and 7 bases from J, the junction contained 8 bases not matched to a gene. CDR3 in DNA: TGTGCCAGCTCACCAAACCAAGGGGGCGGGCAGCCCCAGCATTTT. It codes for CASSPNQGGGQPQHF.

The chain recombines TRBV7-8 with TRBJ2-1; D might be TRBD2 (6 bases). This CDR3 spans 15 amino acids. Germline V gene sequence: CDR1 SGHVS, CDR2 FQNEAQ. Trimming shortened V by 2 bases and J by 5 bases, and 13 bases separated the two germline ends. The CDR3 here is CASSLRGGWDNEQFF. In nucleotides, the CDR3 is TGTGCCAGCAGCTTAAGGGGAGGTTGGGACAATGAGCAGTTCTTC. The whole variable domain, filled in from reference TRBV7-8 and TRBJ2-1, reads GAGVSQSPRYKVAKRGQDVALRCDPISGHVSLFWYQQALGQGPEFLTYFQNEAQLDKSGLPSDRFFAERPEGSVSTLKIQRTQQEDSAVYLCASSLRGGWDNEQFFGPGTRLTVL.

This clone was seen only once. The chain combines TRBV27 with TRBJ2-3; D not certain. This CDR3 is 16 amino acids long. Trimming stripped 3 bases from V and 0 bases from J, with 13 bases between. CDR1 MNHEY and CDR2 SMNVEV come from the germline V gene (reference sequence). DNA for the CDR3: TGTGCCAGCAGTTTCCTACCTAGTGCTAGCACAGATACGCAGTATTTT. Amino acid sequence: CASSFLPSASTDTQYF.

This clone was detected once. The CDR3 region has the DNA TGTGCCAGCAGCTTATACGGTCGGGGGGCGAATGAGCAGTTCTTC. It translates to CASSLYGRGANEQFF. The V call is TRBV7-3, the J call TRBJ2-1, with D possibly matching TRBD2 (7 bases). V was cut by 2 bases and J by 7 bases, with 15 bases left in between. This CDR3 comprises 15 residues. Germline V gene lookup returns CDR1 SGHTA and CDR2 FQGTGA.

The chain links TRBV30 to TRBJ1-1; D is unresolved. This CDR3 has 16 amino acids. Germline loops: CDR1 GTSNPN, CDR2 SVGIG (reference sequence). V gave up 3 bases and J gave up 0 bases, with 17 bases separating them. The CDR3: CAWRMLAGRMNTEAFF. DNA for the CDR3: TGTGCCTGGAGAATGCTGGCGGGGAGGATGAACACTGAAGCTTTCTTT.

This clone occurred once. This chain links TRBV5-1 with TRBJ2-3; 9 bases agree with TRBD1. V shed 2 bases and J 9 bases; nucleotides not matched to a gene: 10. The V gene's germline CDR1 is SGHRS and CDR2 YFSETQ. This CDR3 is 15 amino acids long. The CDR3 region has the DNA TGCGCCAGCAGCTTTTCCCGGGACAGGGTGGGCACGCAGTATTTT. Amino acids: CASSFSRDRVGTQYF.